This T cell receptor beta chain came from a study of T cells in Graves' hyperthyroidism and ophthalmopathy. On the study more broadly: Peripheral blood draws took place at initial diagnosis, ahead of any treatment.

The source material, RNA transcripts, was used to amplify TCR beta CDR3 regions. HTBI primers were used for first-round RT-PCR of the TCR CDR3. TCRdb re-analysed the multiplex PCR reads in MiXCR, keeping a single row per CDR3 protein. The data show about 400,000 distinct CDR3 sequences, with roughly 15% seen just once and roughly 19% held by the top ten. The CDR3 sequence is 15 residues long. Between the trimmed V and J ends, which lost 3 bases and 2 bases, there was a span of 13 bases. Subjects with ophthalmopathy showed a Clinical Activity Score no lower than 3, a NOSPECS grade no lower than 4, and a duration shorter than 3 months. Cells are PBMCs isolated from over 7.5 ml of fresh blood.

This chain uses TRBV12-3 or TRBV12-4 with TRBJ2-5, with a tentative D call TRBD1 (5 bases). The sample consisted of blood. The sequence came from a woman in her fifties or sixties with Graves' ophthalmopathy. CDR3 loop: CASSLVGALQETQYF. The CDR3 region has the DNA TGTGCCAGCAGTTTGGTAGGGGCCCTACAAGAGACCCAGTACTTC.